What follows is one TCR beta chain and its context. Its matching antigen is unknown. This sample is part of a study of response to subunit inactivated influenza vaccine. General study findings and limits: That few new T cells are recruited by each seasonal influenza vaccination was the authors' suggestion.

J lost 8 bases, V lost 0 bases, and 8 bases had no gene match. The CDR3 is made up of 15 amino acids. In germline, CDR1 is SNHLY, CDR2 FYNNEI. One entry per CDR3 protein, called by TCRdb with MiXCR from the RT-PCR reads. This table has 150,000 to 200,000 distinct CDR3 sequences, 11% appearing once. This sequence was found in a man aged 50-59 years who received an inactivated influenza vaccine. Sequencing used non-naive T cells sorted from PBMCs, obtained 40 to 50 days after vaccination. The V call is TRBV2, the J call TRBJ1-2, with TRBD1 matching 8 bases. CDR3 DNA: TGTGCCAGCAGTGAAGCGAGACGACAGGGGAGGGGCTACACCTTC. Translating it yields CASSEARRQGRGYTF.